The 11 T cell receptor beta chains reported below all come from one sample, sequenced in a study of T cell responses to AZD1222 COVID-19 vaccine. Using immunoSEQ multiplex PCR, the repertoire was profiled, and TCRdb retains in-frame clones only, with some absent. The repertoire holds under 130,000 clones, with around 89% as singletons. The starting material was peripheral blood, obtained on day 0 of AZD1222 vaccination. Every receptor here comes from an adult in good health.

The chain has TRBV21-1 and TRBJ2-3; the listed D gene, TRBD2, was not tested against the DNA. TRBV21-1 is a recognized pseudogene. This CDR3 contains 14 residues. The CDR3, as DNA: TGTGCCAGCAGCAAATGTCCTTCCACAGATACGCAGTATTTT. It yields the protein CASSKCPSTDTQYF.

This clone has just one count. The V and J genes are TRBV29-1 and TRBJ2-7, with 10 bases fitting TRBD1. The ends lost 7 bases at V and 3 bases at J; junction bases unmatched: 6. The CDR3 runs 13 residues. Germline V CDR1 and CDR2: SQVTM, ANQGSEA. CDR3 protein: CSAGRTGGYEQYF. The CDR3 bases are TGCAGCGCCGGACGGACAGGGGGCTACGAGCAGTACTTC.

This chain connects TRBV5-6 to TRBJ2-7; 10 positions agree with TRBD2. Unmatched junction bases numbered 6, after V lost 2 bases and J lost 4 bases. There are 15 residues in the CDR3. Germline lookup yields CDR1 SGHDT and CDR2 YYEEEE. CDR3 sequence (DNA): TGTGCCAGCAGCTTAACTAGCGGGACGGGTTACGAGCAGTACTTC. It codes for CASSLTSGTGYEQYF.

The chain carries TRBV12-3 or TRBV12-4 and TRBJ2-3; tentative D call: TRBD2 (6 bases). The CDR3 is 13 amino acids. The V and J ends lost 5 bases and 8 bases respectively, with 14 bases between them. The chain's CDR3 is CASSRLGVATQYF. CDR3 sequence (DNA): TGTGCCAGCAGTCGACTAGGGGTGGCTACGCAGTATTTT.

The rearrangement joins TRBV10-2 to TRBJ1-4; D is uncertain. CDR1 and CDR2 (germline): WSHSY, SAAADI. The CDR3 is made up of 14 amino acids. V lost 2 bases and J 0 bases, leaving 4 bases between the germline ends. The CDR3 loop reads CASSEIATNEKLFF. The CDR3 region has the DNA TGCGCCAGCAGTGAGATTGCAACTAATGAAAAACTGTTTTTT.

This clone was seen more than once but under ten times. The chain employs TRBV28 and TRBJ2-1, with TRBD2 as a possible D gene (5 bases). V lost 5 bases and J lost 6, with 14 bases in between. This CDR3 contains 14 residues. Germline V gene lookup returns CDR1 MDHEN and CDR2 SYDVKM. The DNA of the CDR3 is TGTGCCAGCAGTCCGACTAATAGATTCAATGAGCAGTTCTTC. Translated: CASSPTNRFNEQFF.

The chain employs TRBV12-3 or TRBV12-4 and TRBJ1-2; 7 nucleotides align to TRBD1. V trimming: 6 bases; J trimming: 7 bases; junction bases outside the gene matches: 5. The CDR3 consists of 12 residues. The CDR3 spells CASSYDRVGYTF. The CDR3 region has the DNA TGTGCCAGCAGCTACGACAGGGTTGGCTACACCTTC.

The chain employs TRBV30 and TRBJ2-5; D may be TRBD1 or TRBD2 (6 bases each). Germline V lookup: CDR1 GTSNPN, CDR2 SVGIG (reference sequence). V was pared by 4 bases and J by 5 bases, with 20 bases between. CDR3 length: 15 amino acids. The CDR3: CAWTLGQPGEETQYF. The CDR3 region has the DNA TGTGCCTGGACTTTAGGACAGCCGGGGGAGGAGACCCAGTACTTC.

The chain carries TRBV14 and TRBJ2-5, with 9 positions matching TRBD1. The germline gives CDR1 SGHDN, CDR2 FVKESK. V trimming: 2 bases; J trimming: 2 bases; junction bases outside the gene matches: 3. The CDR3 consists of 15 residues. CDR3 region: CASSQSGQGQETQYF. The CDR3 DNA is TGTGCCAGCAGCCAATCTGGACAGGGGCAAGAGACCCAGTACTTC.

The chain has TRBV5-4 and TRBJ1-3; 8 bases map to TRBD1. Germline V CDR1 and CDR2: SGHNT, YYREEE (reference sequence). The CDR3 sequence is 14 residues long. Trimming took 4 bases from V and 4 from J; bases not matched to a gene: 4. The CDR3 coding sequence is TGTGCCAGCAGCACCCGGACAGGGGGAAACACCATATATTTT. Encoded protein: CASSTRTGGNTIYF.

V and J are TRBV5-1 and TRBJ2-2, with TRBD2 matching over 10 bases. The CDR3 length is 16 residues. Losses at the gene ends were 4 bases for V and 1 base for J; bases not matched to a gene: 4. Germline V gene lookup returns CDR1 SGHRS and CDR2 YFSETQ. DNA for the CDR3: TGCGCCAGCAGCCTGATAGCGGGAGGGAACACCGGGGAGCTGTTTTTT. Protein product: CASSLIAGGNTGELFF. Looking up the rest from reference TRBV5-1 and TRBJ2-2 gives the full variable domain: KAGVTQTPRYLIKTRGQQVTLSCSPISGHRSVSWYQQTPGQGLQFLFEYFSETQRNKGNFPGRFSGRQFSNSRSEMNVSTLELGDSALYLCASSLIAGGNTGELFFGEGSRLTVL.